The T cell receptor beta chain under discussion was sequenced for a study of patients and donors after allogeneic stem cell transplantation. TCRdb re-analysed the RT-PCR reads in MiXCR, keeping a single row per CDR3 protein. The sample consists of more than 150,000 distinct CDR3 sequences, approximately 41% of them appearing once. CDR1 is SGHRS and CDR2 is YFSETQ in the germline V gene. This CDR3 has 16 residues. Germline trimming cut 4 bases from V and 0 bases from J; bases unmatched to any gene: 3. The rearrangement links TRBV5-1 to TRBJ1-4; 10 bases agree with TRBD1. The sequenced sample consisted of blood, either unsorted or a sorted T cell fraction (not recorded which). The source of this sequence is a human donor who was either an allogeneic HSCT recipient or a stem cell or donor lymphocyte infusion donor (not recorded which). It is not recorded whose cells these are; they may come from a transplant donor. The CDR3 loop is CASSQGTGATNEKLFF. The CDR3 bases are TGCGCCAGCAGCCAAGGGACAGGGGCAACTAATGAAAAACTGTTTTTT. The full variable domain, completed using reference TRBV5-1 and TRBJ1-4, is KAGVTQTPRYLIKTRGQQVTLSCSPISGHRSVSWYQQTPGQGLQFLFEYFSETQRNKGNFPGRFSGRQFSNSRSEMNVSTLELGDSALYLCASSQGTGATNEKLFFGSGTQLSVL.